The 27 T cell receptor beta chains reported below all come from one sample, sequenced in a study of blood T cell repertoires in COVID-19. Libraries were prepared by immunoSEQ multiplex PCR; TCRdb keeps only in-frame clonotypes and omits some of them. The profile covers 200,000 to 250,000 clones, with more than 70% appearing a single time and about 3.6% taken by the ten largest. The source material was peripheral blood. Receptors were obtained from a woman at least 80 years old with acute or convalescent COVID-19.

The V gene is TRBV4-2, the J gene TRBJ2-1, with 14 bases fitting TRBD2. The germline V gene has CDR1 LGHNA and CDR2 YNFKEQ. The trim removed 3 bases at V and 5 bases at J, leaving 12 bases unmatched. The CDR3 covers 19 residues. The CDR3 region is CASSHHTLTSGGANNEQFF. CDR3 DNA sequence: TGTGCCAGCAGCCACCACACACTGACTAGCGGGGGGGCGAACAATGAGCAGTTCTTC.

The chain uses TRBV2 and TRBJ2-5; a weak D match, TRBD1 (6 bases). Between the trimmed V and J ends, which lost 6 bases and 2 bases, there was a span of 16 bases. CDR3 length equals 15 residues. Per germline, CDR1 SNHLY and CDR2 FYNNEI. This chain's CDR3 is CASRGGRGGQETQYF. For the CDR3, the DNA is TGTGCCAGCAGAGGGGGACGCGGTGGGCAAGAGACCCAGTACTTC.

The chain recombines TRBV2 with TRBJ2-5, with a tentative D call TRBD1 (7 bases). The CDR3 covers 14 residues. CDR1 is SNHLY and CDR2 is FYNNEI in the germline V gene. Trimming cost V 3 bases and J 2 bases, with 10 bases left between them. The CDR3: CASSERDSQETQYF. CDR3 DNA sequence: TGTGCCAGCAGTGAGCGGGACAGTCAAGAGACCCAGTACTTC.

The V gene is TRBV5-5, the J gene TRBJ1-5, with TRBD1 matching over 7 bases. After removal of 2 bases from V and 3 bases from J, the junction contained 11 bases not matched to a gene. Germline assignment: CDR1 SGHKS and CDR2 YYEKEE (reference sequence). The CDR3 extends over 17 amino acids. The CDR3 coding sequence is TGTGCCAGCAGCTTAATCTTAACAGGGGCCAACAATCAGCCCCAGCATTTT. Its translation is CASSLILTGANNQPQHF.

The chain recombines TRBV19 with TRBJ2-1, with TRBD2 as a possible D gene (5 bases). V lost 6 bases, J lost 2 bases, and 14 bases lay in between. Germline V gene data show CDR1 as LNHDA and CDR2 as SQIVND (reference sequence). The CDR3 runs 15 residues. The CDR3 loop is CASREGPTTYNEQFF. DNA of the CDR3: TGTGCCAGTAGAGAGGGCCCCACAACCTACAATGAGCAGTTCTTC.

Of note for this clone: This likely comes from a read error, as the CDR3 has no conserved phenylalanine or tryptophan at its end. The limits of the CDR3 on the DNA are not certain, so only TCRdb's listed CDR3 is given. The rearrangement joins TRBV3-1 (or the pseudogene TRBV3-2) to TRBJ1-4; the D call in the table, TRBD1, was not verified against the DNA. The CDR3 is made up of 15 amino acids, end residues included. Germline V gene lookup returns CDR1 LGHDT and CDR2 YNNKEL (reference sequence). CDR3 loop: CASSQEKGDGDFPGV.

The rearrangement links TRBV19 to TRBJ1-1; D is ambiguous. V lost 3 bases and J lost 5, with 7 bases in between. The CDR3 has 12 amino acids. Germline CDR1 reads LNHDA; CDR2 reads SQIVND (reference sequence). The DNA for the CDR3 is TGTGCCAGTAGTATCGAGTCGACTGAAGCTTTCTTT. It specifies CASSIESTEAFF. Complete variable domain (other parts from reference TRBV19 and TRBJ1-1): DGGITQSPKYLFRKEGQNVTLSCEQNLNHDAMYWYRQDPGQGLRLIYYSQIVNDFQKGDIAEGYSVSREKKESFPLTVTSAQKNPTAFYLCASSIESTEAFFGQGTRLTVV.

This chain connects TRBV5-1 to TRBJ1-3; D not certain. The V gene lost 2 bases and the J gene lost 3 bases, with 9 bases spanning the gap. The germline V gene has CDR1 SGHRS and CDR2 YFSETQ. The CDR3 runs to 14 residues. CDR3 bases: TGCGCCAGCAGCTTACCCGGTGGTGGAAACACCATATATTTT. This translates into CASSLPGGGNTIYF.

The rearrangement links TRBV6-2 or TRBV6-3 to TRBJ2-2, with TRBD2 matching 11 bases. J lost 2 bases, V lost 5 bases, and 4 bases had no gene match. There are 16 residues in the CDR3. Per the germline V gene, CDR1 is MNHEY and CDR2 is SVGEGT. CDR3: CASSLRLAGNTGELFF. CDR3 nucleotide sequence: TGTGCCAGCAGTCTACGACTAGCGGGAAACACCGGGGAGCTGTTTTTT.

The chain has TRBV7-9 and TRBJ1-1, with 7 bases matching TRBD1. The CDR3 sequence is 15 residues long. CDR1 is SEHNR and CDR2 is FQNEAQ in the germline V gene (reference sequence). J gave up 0 bases and V 5 bases, and 6 bases lay outside the gene matches. The CDR3 DNA is TGTGCCAGCAGCCCAGGGGGGACCCTGAACACTGAAGCTTTCTTT. This sequence encodes CASSPGGTLNTEAFF.

V gene TRBV18 combines with J gene TRBJ1-2; 7 bases fit TRBD1. The CDR3 runs to 15 residues. CDR1 and CDR2 (germline): KGHSH, LQKENI. The V and J ends lost 1 base and 6 bases, in that order; junction bases with no gene match: 8. CDR3 protein: CASSPRDDRVDGYTF. CDR3 nucleotides: TGTGCCAGCTCACCACGCGATGACAGGGTCGATGGCTACACCTTC.

The V and J genes are TRBV7-8 and TRBJ1-2; the D is unclear. From germline, CDR1 is SGHVS and CDR2 FQNEAQ. This CDR3 contains 12 residues. Trimming left V 2 bases short and J 3 bases short, with 4 bases between. CDR3 residues: CASSLSDYGYTF. In nucleotides, the CDR3 is TGTGCCAGCAGCTTATCGGACTATGGCTACACCTTC.

The J gene is TRBJ2-3, the V gene TRBV7-8; tentative D call: TRBD2 (5 bases). Germline V CDR1 and CDR2: SGHVS, FQNEAQ. V dropped 6 bases and J dropped 6 bases, with 22 bases sitting between them. This CDR3 spans 16 amino acids. CDR3 in amino acids: CASRPREQSIVDTQYF. The CDR3 DNA is TGTGCCAGCAGACCACGGGAACAGTCTATAGTGGATACGCAGTATTTT.

This clone was recorded a few times. The chain combines TRBV5-4 with TRBJ2-2, with TRBD1 matching over 8 bases. The germline V gene has CDR1 SGHNT and CDR2 YYREEE (reference sequence). V lost 0 bases, J lost 6 bases, and 1 base stayed unmatched. The CDR3 loop spans 14 amino acids. The CDR3 nucleotides read TGTGCCAGCAGCTTGGCACAGGGGGCCGGGGAGCTGTTTTTT. Its translation: CASSLAQGAGELFF.

This sequence joins TRBV5-4 and TRBJ1-4, with D possibly being TRBD1 (6 bases). This CDR3 contains 15 residues. V was clipped by 4 bases and J by 8 bases, with 18 bases between them. The V gene's germline CDR1 is SGHNT and CDR2 YYREEE (reference sequence). DNA of the CDR3: TGTGCCAGCAGCCTATTTGGGAGGGGGAGAGAAAAACTGTTTTTT. Translation: CASSLFGRGREKLFF.

The chain combines TRBV5-4 with TRBJ2-2; 8 bases are shared with TRBD2. The V gene's germline CDR1 is SGHNT and CDR2 YYREEE (reference sequence). Germline trimming cut 3 bases from V and 5 bases from J; bases unmatched to any gene: 9. The CDR3 has 16 amino acids. CDR3 sequence reads: CASSWGSGGGTGELFF. The CDR3 coding sequence is TGTGCCAGCAGCTGGGGTTCGGGAGGGGGGACCGGGGAGCTGTTTTTT.

The chain uses TRBV5-8 and TRBJ1-5; possibly TRBD1 for D (6 bases). V lost 7 bases and J 1 base, leaving 12 bases between the germline ends. This CDR3 has 14 amino acids. Germline assignment: CDR1 SGHTS and CDR2 YDEGEE. CDR3 protein: CASRDTISNQPQHF. The CDR3 coding sequence is TGTGCCAGCCGGGACACAATCAGCAATCAGCCCCAGCATTTT.

The rearrangement uses TRBV27 and TRBJ1-1; D remains ambiguous. The CDR3 covers 13 residues. V was pared by 2 bases and J by 1 base, with 5 bases between. Germline V lookup: CDR1 MNHEY, CDR2 SMNVEV (reference sequence). As DNA, the CDR3 is TGTGCCAGCAGTTTACGGGGGAACACTGAAGCTTTCTTT. Its translation: CASSLRGNTEAFF.

The rearrangement uses TRBV20-1 and TRBJ1-4; D remains unclear. This CDR3 region has 13 residues. Germline V gives CDR1 DFQATT, CDR2 SNEGSKA (reference sequence). Trimming removed 3 bases from V and 4 bases from J, with 9 bases in between. CDR3 sequence: CSASYSSNEKLFF. The CDR3 DNA reads TGCAGTGCTAGTTATTCTAGTAATGAAAAACTGTTTTTT.

The J gene is TRBJ1-1, the V gene TRBV14; D is perhaps TRBD1 (5 bases). V lost 4 bases to trimming and J lost 1 base, with 16 bases between them. Germline CDR1 SGHDN, CDR2 FVKESK. This CDR3 is built from 16 residues. The CDR3 DNA sequence: TGTGCCAGCAGCCTATGGGGCGGGGTGCGGAACACTGAAGCTTTCTTT. This codes for CASSLWGGVRNTEAFF.

In its sample, this clone was seen a few times. V gene TRBV7-2 combines with J gene TRBJ1-2; 9 bases align to TRBD1. The CDR3 has 14 amino acids. Germline CDR1 SGHTA, CDR2 FQGNSA. V trimming: 5 bases; J trimming: 2 bases; junction bases outside the gene matches: 3. CDR3 in amino acids: CASSPQGANYGYTF. The CDR3 DNA reads as TGTGCCAGCAGCCCACAGGGGGCAAACTATGGCTACACCTTC.

The rearrangement joins TRBV6-5 to TRBJ1-4; D unclear. V was trimmed by 0 bases and J by 5 bases, leaving 10 bases between them. CDR3 length: 15 residues. The germline gives CDR1 MNHEY, CDR2 SVGAGI. The CDR3 region is CASSYSGGANEKLFF. The CDR3 bases are TGTGCCAGCAGTTACTCAGGAGGAGCAAATGAAAAACTGTTTTTT.

The gene calls are TRBV7-2 and TRBJ2-1, with a tentative D call TRBD2 (5 bases). V shed 3 bases and J shed 5 bases, with 17 bases lying between them. Germline V gives CDR1 SGHTA, CDR2 FQGNSA. The CDR3 runs to 16 residues. The CDR3 protein is CASSLARTPRDNEQFF. CDR3 nucleotide sequence: TGTGCCAGCAGCTTGGCTAGGACTCCACGGGACAATGAGCAGTTCTTC.

The chain has TRBV19 and TRBJ1-5, with D perhaps matching TRBD1 (6 bases). Germline-derived CDR1 and CDR2 are LNHDA and SQIVND (reference sequence). The CDR3 loop spans 15 amino acids. Trimming stripped 6 bases from V and 2 bases from J, with 14 bases between. In DNA form, the CDR3 reads TGTGCCAGTAGCTCGGTCGCAGGGGGCAATCAGCCCCAGCATTTT. This encodes CASSSVAGGNQPQHF.

This clone has more than one count but fewer than ten. The rearrangement joins TRBV2 to TRBJ1-6; maybe TRBD1 (6 bases). Looked up from germline, CDR1 is SNHLY and CDR2 is FYNNEI. Trimming removed 4 bases at V and 5 bases at J, with 12 bases between. The CDR3 runs 15 residues. The CDR3 DNA follows: TGTGCCAGCAGTGTCAGGGGCGCTAATAATTCACCCCTCCACTTT. This gives the protein CASSVRGANNSPLHF. Full variable domain (outside the CDR3, taken from reference TRBV2 and TRBJ1-6): EPEVTQTPSHQVTQMGQEVILRCVPISNHLYFYWYRQILGQKVEFLVSFYNNEISEKSEIFDDQFSVERPDGSNFTLKIRSTKLEDSAMYFCASSVRGANNSPLHFGNGTRLTVT.

The chain employs TRBV2 and TRBJ2-3; 9 bases map to TRBD1. The CDR3 runs to 14 residues. Trimming at V came to 5 bases and at J to 3 bases, leaving 3 bases not matched to a gene. Germline-derived CDR1 and CDR2 are SNHLY and FYNNEI. CDR3 amino acids: CASSLGQGTDTQYF. The CDR3 DNA reads as TGTGCCAGCAGTCTGGGACAGGGTACAGATACGCAGTATTTT.

This clone was observed a few times. The V and J genes are TRBV2 and TRBJ1-1; 7 bases align to TRBD1. V dropped 2 bases and J dropped 1; count of bases not matched to a gene: 4. The CDR3 totals 15 residues. From germline, CDR1 is SNHLY and CDR2 FYNNEI. CDR3 in DNA: TGTGCCAGCAGTGAAACAGGGGCTGGGAACACTGAAGCTTTCTTT. This codes for CASSETGAGNTEAFF.